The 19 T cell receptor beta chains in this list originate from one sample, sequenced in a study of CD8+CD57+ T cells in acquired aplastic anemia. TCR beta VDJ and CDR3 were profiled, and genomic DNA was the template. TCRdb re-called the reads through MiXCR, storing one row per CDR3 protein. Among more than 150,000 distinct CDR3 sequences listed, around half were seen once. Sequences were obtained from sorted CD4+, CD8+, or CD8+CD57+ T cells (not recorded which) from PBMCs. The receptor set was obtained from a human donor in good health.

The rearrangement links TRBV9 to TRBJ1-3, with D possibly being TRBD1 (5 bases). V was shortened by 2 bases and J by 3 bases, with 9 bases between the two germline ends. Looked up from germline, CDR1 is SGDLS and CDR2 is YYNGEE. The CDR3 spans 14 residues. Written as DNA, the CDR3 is TGTGCCAGCAGCGTCGACAGTCTTGGAAACACCATATATTTT. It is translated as CASSVDSLGNTIYF.

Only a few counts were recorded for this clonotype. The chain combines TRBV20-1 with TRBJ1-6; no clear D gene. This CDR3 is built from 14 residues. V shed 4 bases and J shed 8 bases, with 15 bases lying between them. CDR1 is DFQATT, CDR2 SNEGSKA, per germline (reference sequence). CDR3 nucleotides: TGCAGTGCTACCCTCCCGGGGTCGCATTCACCCCTCCACTTT. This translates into CSATLPGSHSPLHF.

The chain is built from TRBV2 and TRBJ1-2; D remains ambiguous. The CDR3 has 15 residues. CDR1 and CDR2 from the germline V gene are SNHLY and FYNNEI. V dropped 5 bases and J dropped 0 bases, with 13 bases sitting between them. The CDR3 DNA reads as TGTGCCAGCAGTCGTCAGCCAGACCCTAACTATGGCTACACCTTC. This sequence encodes CASSRQPDPNYGYTF.

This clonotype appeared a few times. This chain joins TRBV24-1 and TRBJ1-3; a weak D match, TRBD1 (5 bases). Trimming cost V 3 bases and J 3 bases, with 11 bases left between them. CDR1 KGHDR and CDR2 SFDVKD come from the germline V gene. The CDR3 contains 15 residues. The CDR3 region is CATSDARDGGNTIYF. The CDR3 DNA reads TGTGCCACCAGTGATGCCAGGGACGGTGGAAACACCATATATTTT.

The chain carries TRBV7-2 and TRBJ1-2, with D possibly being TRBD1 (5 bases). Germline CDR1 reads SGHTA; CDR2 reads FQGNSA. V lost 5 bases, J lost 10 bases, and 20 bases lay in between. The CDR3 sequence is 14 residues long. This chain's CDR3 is CASSQLVIGGDYTF. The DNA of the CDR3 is TGTGCCAGCAGCCAATTAGTGATCGGGGGTGACTACACCTTC. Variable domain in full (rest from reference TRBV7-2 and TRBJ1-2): GAGVSQSPSNKVTEKGKDVELRCDPISGHTALYWYRQSLGQGLEFLIYFQGNSAPDKSGLPSDRFSAERTGGSVSTLTIQRTQQEDSAVYLCASSQLVIGGDYTFGSGTRLTVV.

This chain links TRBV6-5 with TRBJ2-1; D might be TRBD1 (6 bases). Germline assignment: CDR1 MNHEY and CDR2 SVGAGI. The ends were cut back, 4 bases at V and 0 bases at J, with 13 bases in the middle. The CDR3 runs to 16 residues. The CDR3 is CASSSSDRDSYNEQFF. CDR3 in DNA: TGTGCCAGCAGTTCCTCGGACAGAGACTCCTACAATGAGCAGTTCTTC.

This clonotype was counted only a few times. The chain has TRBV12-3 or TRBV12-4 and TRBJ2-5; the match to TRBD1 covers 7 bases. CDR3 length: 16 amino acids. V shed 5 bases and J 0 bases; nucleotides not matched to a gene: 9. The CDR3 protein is CASSATGQSYQETQYF. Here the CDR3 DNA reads TGTGCCAGCAGTGCTACGGGACAGTCGTACCAAGAGACCCAGTACTTC.

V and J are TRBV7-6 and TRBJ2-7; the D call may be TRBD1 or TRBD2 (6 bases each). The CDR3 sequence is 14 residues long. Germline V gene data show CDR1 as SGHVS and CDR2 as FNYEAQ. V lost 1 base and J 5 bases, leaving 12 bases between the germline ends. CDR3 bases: TGTGCCAGCAGCTTAGTTGCCGGGGGCGACGAGCAGTACTTC. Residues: CASSLVAGGDEQYF.

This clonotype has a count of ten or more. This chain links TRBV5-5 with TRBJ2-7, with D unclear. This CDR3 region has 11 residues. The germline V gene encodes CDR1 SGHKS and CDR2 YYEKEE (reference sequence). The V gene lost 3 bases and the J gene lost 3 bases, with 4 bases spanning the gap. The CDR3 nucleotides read TGTGCCAGCAGCTCGTTCTACGAGCAGTACTTC. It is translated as CASSSFYEQYF.

The CDR3 protein is CASTFRGLQAFF. The CDR3 DNA reads TGTGCCAGCACCTTTAGGGGGTTGCAAGCTTTCTTT. This rearrangement joins TRBV2 to TRBJ1-1; TRBD1 might be the D (6 bases). V dropped 7 bases and J dropped 9 bases, with 15 bases sitting between them. Looked up from germline, CDR1 is SNHLY and CDR2 is FYNNEI. The CDR3 runs to 12 residues. Variable domain in full (rest from reference TRBV2 and TRBJ1-1): EPEVTQTPSHQVTQMGQEVILRCVPISNHLYFYWYRQILGQKVEFLVSFYNNEISEKSEIFDDQFSVERPDGSNFTLKIRSTKLEDSAMYFCASTFRGLQAFFGQGTRLTVV.

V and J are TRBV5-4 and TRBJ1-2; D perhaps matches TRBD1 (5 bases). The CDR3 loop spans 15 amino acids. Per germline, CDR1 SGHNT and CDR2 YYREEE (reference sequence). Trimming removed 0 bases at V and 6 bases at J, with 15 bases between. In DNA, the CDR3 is TGTGCCAGCAGCTTGGAGTGGGCAGGGAAGGATGGCTACACCTTC. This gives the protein CASSLEWAGKDGYTF.

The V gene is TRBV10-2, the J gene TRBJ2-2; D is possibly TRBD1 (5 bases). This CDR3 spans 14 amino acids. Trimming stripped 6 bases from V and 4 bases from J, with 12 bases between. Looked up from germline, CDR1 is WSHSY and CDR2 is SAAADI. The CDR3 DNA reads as TGCGCCAGCAGAGACAGAAGGGCCACCGGGGAGCTGTTTTTT. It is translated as CASRDRRATGELFF.

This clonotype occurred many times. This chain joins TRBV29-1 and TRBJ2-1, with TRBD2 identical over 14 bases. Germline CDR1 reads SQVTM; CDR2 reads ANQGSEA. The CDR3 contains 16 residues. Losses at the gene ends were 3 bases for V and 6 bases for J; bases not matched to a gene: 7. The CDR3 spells CSVDLTGLAGVNEQFF. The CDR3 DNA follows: TGCAGCGTTGACCTGACGGGACTAGCGGGAGTCAATGAGCAGTTCTTC.

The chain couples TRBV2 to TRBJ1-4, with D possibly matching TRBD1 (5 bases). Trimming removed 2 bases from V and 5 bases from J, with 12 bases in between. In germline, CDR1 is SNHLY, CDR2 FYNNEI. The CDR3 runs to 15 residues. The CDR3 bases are TGTGCCAGCAGTGAATTGAGGGGCAAGAATGAAAAACTGTTTTTT. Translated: CASSELRGKNEKLFF.

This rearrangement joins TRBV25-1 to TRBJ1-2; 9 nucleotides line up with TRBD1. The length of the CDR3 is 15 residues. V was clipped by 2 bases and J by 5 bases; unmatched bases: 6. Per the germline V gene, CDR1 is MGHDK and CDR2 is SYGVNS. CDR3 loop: CASSEGNRGQYGYTF. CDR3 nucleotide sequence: TGTGCCAGCAGTGAAGGGAACAGGGGGCAATATGGCTACACCTTC.

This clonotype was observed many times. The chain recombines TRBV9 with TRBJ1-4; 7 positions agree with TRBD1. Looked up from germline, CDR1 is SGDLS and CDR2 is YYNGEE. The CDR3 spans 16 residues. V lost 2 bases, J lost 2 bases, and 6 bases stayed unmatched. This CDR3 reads CASSVGGGRTNEKLFF. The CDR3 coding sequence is TGTGCCAGCAGCGTTGGAGGGGGCAGGACTAATGAAAAACTGTTTTTT.

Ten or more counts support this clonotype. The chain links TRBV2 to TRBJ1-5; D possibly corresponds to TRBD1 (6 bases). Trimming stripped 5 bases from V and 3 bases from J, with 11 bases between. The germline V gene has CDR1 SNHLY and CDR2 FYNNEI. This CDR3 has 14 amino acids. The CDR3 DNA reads TGTGCCAGCAGTCCGGACAGTTACAATCAGCCCCAGCATTTT. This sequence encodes CASSPDSYNQPQHF.

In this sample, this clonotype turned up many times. DNA of the CDR3: TGCGCCAGCAGCTTGGGACAGGGAACGGGTTACACCTTC. Amino acid sequence: CASSLGQGTGYTF. The V gene is TRBV5-1, the J gene TRBJ1-2, with TRBD1 identical over 7 bases. Germline V gene lookup returns CDR1 SGHRS and CDR2 YFSETQ. The CDR3 has 13 amino acids. The J segment lost 11 bases and the V segment lost 0 bases, leaving 7 bases of the junction unmatched.

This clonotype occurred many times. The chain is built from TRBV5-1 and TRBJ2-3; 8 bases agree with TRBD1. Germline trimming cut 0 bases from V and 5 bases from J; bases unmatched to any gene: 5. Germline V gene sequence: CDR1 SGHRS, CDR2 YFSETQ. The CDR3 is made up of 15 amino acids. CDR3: CASSLEQGVGDTQYF. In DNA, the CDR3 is TGCGCCAGCAGCTTGGAACAGGGGGTTGGAGATACGCAGTATTTT. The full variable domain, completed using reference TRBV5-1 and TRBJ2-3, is KAGVTQTPRYLIKTRGQQVTLSCSPISGHRSVSWYQQTPGQGLQFLFEYFSETQRNKGNFPGRFSGRQFSNSRSEMNVSTLELGDSALYLCASSLEQGVGDTQYFGPGTRLTVL.